The rows below give T cell receptor beta chains drawn from one sample of a study of spatial heterogeneity in lung cancer. TCRdb itself ran the 5' RACE reads through MiXCR, one entry per CDR3 protein. The sample gives under 900 distinct CDR3 sequences, 69% of which show up once; approximately 27% is in the top ten. The sample in question was lung tumor tissue, obtained at surgery. Receptors originate from a male donor with early-stage non-small cell lung cancer. Both conserved end residues are part of each CDR3. Fields, in order: D gene, J gene, clone size, V gene, CDR3 protein, CDR3 DNA. A D gene is named only where the DNA matches it firmly. Where a row states a size, it is once, few, many or the class of an expanded clone; other rows omit it.

D gene: TRBD2
J gene: TRBJ2-7
clone size: .
V gene: TRBV10-1
CDR3 protein: CASPWGPSGSSYEQYF
CDR3 DNA: TGCGCCAGCCCGTGGGGGCCTAGCGGGAGCTCCTACGAGCAGTACTTC

D gene: .
J gene: TRBJ1-2
clone size: .
V gene: TRBV12-3/TRBV12-4
CDR3 protein: CASSLTSYGYTF
CDR3 DNA: TGTGCCAGCAGTTTGACGTCGTATGGCTACACCTTC

D gene: .
J gene: TRBJ1-1
clone size: .
V gene: TRBV6-2/TRBV6-3
CDR3 protein: CASRRSRGTEAFF
CDR3 DNA: TGTGCCAGCAGACGAAGCAGGGGCACTGAAGCTTTCTTT

D gene: .
J gene: TRBJ1-3
clone size: .
V gene: TRBV7-6
CDR3 protein: CASSSTGNTIYF
CDR3 DNA: TGTGCCAGCAGCTCGACTGGAAACACCATATATTTT

D gene: .
J gene: TRBJ1-6
clone size: few
V gene: TRBV4-3
CDR3 protein: CASSQDFQGRSPLHF
CDR3 DNA: TGCGCCAGCAGCCAAGATTTCCAGGGGCGATCACCCCTCCACTTT

D gene: .
J gene: TRBJ1-3
clone size: .
V gene: TRBV20-1
CDR3 protein: CSTRASGNTIYF
CDR3 DNA: TGCAGCACAAGGGCCTCTGGAAACACCATATATTTT

D gene: TRBD1
J gene: TRBJ2-7
clone size: .
V gene: TRBV3-1
CDR3 protein: CASSQASGQLYEQYF
CDR3 DNA: TGTGCCAGCAGCCAAGCGTCGGGACAGCTATACGAGCAGTACTTC

D gene: .
J gene: TRBJ1-1
clone size: .
V gene: TRBV20-1
CDR3 protein: CSAEKRDIAFF
CDR3 DNA: TGCAGTGCTGAAAAACGGGACATAGCTTTCTTT

D gene: .
J gene: TRBJ1-1
clone size: once
V gene: TRBV10-3
CDR3 protein: CAISGTANTEAFF
CDR3 DNA: TGTGCCATCAGTGGGACAGCGAACACTGAAGCTTTCTTT

D gene: .
J gene: TRBJ2-1
clone size: .
V gene: TRBV24-1
CDR3 protein: CATRETTDGDEQFF
CDR3 DNA: TGTGCCACCAGAGAGACTACCGACGGTGATGAGCAGTTCTTC